The rows below give T cell receptor beta chains drawn from one sample of a study of response to subunit inactivated influenza vaccine. TCRdb ran MiXCR on the RT-PCR reads and lists one entry per CDR3 protein. Of roughly 540,000 distinct CDR3 sequences in the sample, under 30% were seen once. The data were also submitted as part of a second study, on T cells expressing NK-cell markers.

Sequences were derived from CD4+ T cells sorted from PBMCs, sampled 11 to 12 days after vaccination. These receptors originate from a man aged 45-65 years who received an inactivated influenza vaccine. Each CDR3 is given with its conserved first and last residue. A D gene is named only where the DNA matches it firmly. Clone size is stated in some rows and not others, as once, few, many or a class when expanded.

v_gene,j_gene,abundance,d_gene,CDR3aa,CDR3nt
TRBV5-1,TRBJ1-6,few,NA,CASSLGPGNSPLHF,TGCGCCAGCAGCCTCGGACCGGGAAATTCACCCCTCCACTTT
TRBV28,TRBJ1-3,many,NA,CASSFSGNTIYF,TGTGCCAGCAGTTTCTCTGGAAACACCATATATTTT
TRBV20-1,TRBJ2-3,NA,TRBD2,CSAPRGGYTDTQYF,TGCAGTGCCCCGCGCGGGGGGTACACAGATACGCAGTATTTT
TRBV20-1,TRBJ2-1,few,TRBD2,CSARASGGYEQFF,TGCAGTGCTAGGGCTAGCGGGGGATATGAGCAGTTCTTC
TRBV20-1,TRBJ1-2,NA,TRBD1,CSARTGPPYGYTF,TGCAGTGCCCGGACAGGGCCTCCCTATGGCTACACCTTC
TRBV7-2,TRBJ2-3,many,NA,CASSFATNTQYF,TGTGCCAGCAGCTTCGCGACAAATACGCAGTATTTT
TRBV7-2,TRBJ2-1,few,TRBD2,CASSSPSGSGSYNEQFF,TGTGCCAGCAGCTCCCCTAGCGGGAGCGGATCCTACAATGAGCAGTTCTTC
TRBV14,TRBJ2-7,many,NA,CASSQGLEYEQYF,TGTGCCAGCAGCCAAGGGCTAGAGTACGAGCAGTACTTC
TRBV6-5,TRBJ2-1,many,TRBD2,CASSYPGLADAKNEQFF,TGTGCCAGCAGTTACCCGGGACTAGCAGACGCAAAGAATGAGCAGTTCTTC
TRBV30,TRBJ2-1,NA,NA,CAWSVGLTGLAYNEQFF,TGTGCCTGGAGTGTAGGGTTGACAGGTCTAGCCTACAATGAGCAGTTCTTC
TRBV5-1,TRBJ2-7,NA,NA,CASSGVPSGASSYEQYF,TGCGCCAGCAGTGGAGTGCCTTCCGGGGCTAGCTCCTACGAGCAGTACTTC
TRBV2,TRBJ2-7,NA,TRBD2,CASRGLAGGSYEQYF,TGTGCCAGCAGGGGACTAGCGGGAGGGTCCTACGAGCAGTACTTC
TRBV12-3/TRBV12-4,TRBJ2-5,many,NA,CASSSGSRKTQYF,TGTGCCAGCAGTTCGGGCAGCCGGAAGACCCAGTACTTC
TRBV28,TRBJ2-7,many,TRBD2,CASSFSSGLYEQYF,TGTGCCAGCAGTTTTTCTAGCGGATTATACGAGCAGTACTTC
TRBV27,TRBJ1-1,few,NA,CASSFHGQNTEAFF,TGTGCCAGCAGTTTCCATGGACAGAACACTGAAGCTTTCTTT
TRBV9,TRBJ1-1,few,NA,CASSVGVITEAFF,TGTGCCAGCAGCGTAGGGGTAATCACTGAAGCTTTCTTT
TRBV4-3,TRBJ1-4,NA,TRBD1,CASSQLTGGGEKLFF,TGCGCCAGCAGCCAATTAACAGGGGGCGGTGAAAAACTGTTTTTT
TRBV15,TRBJ2-7,few,TRBD2,CATSRVVAGEQYF,TGTGCCACCAGCAGAGTCGTAGCGGGAGAGCAGTACTTC
TRBV9,TRBJ1-1,NA,TRBD1,CASSGGQGDTEAFF,TGTGCCAGCAGCGGGGGACAGGGGGACACTGAAGCTTTCTTT
TRBV27,TRBJ2-5,NA,NA,CASSYQRAGPQETQYF,TGTGCCAGCAGTTACCAGAGGGCCGGTCCCCAAGAGACCCAGTACTTC
TRBV5-1,TRBJ2-4,NA,TRBD2,CASSSGGSGTRYF,TGCGCCAGCAGCTCGGGCGGTAGCGGGACGCGGTACTTC
TRBV10-3,TRBJ1-1,few,NA,CAISPRGGNTEAFF,TGTGCCATCAGCCCACGGGGGGGGAACACTGAAGCTTTCTTT
TRBV5-1,TRBJ2-3,few,TRBD1,CASSPYPPRDRVGTQYF,TGCGCCAGCAGCCCCTACCCCCCCCGGGACAGGGTCGGTACGCAGTATTTT
TRBV20-1,TRBJ1-4,few,NA,CSARASGKEKLFF,TGCAGTGCTAGGGCGTCAGGGAAGGAAAAACTGTTTTTT
TRBV27,TRBJ2-4,NA,NA,CASRGPYRAGAKNIQYF,TGTGCCAGCAGAGGACCCTACAGAGCCGGGGCCAAAAACATTCAGTACTTC
TRBV12-3/TRBV12-4,TRBJ2-7,NA,TRBD2,CASSRREGSYEQYF,TGTGCCAGCAGTCGGCGGGAGGGCTCCTACGAGCAGTACTTC
TRBV28,TRBJ2-1,few,NA,CASSLGQQVYNEQFF,TGTGCCAGCAGTTTAGGACAGCAAGTATACAATGAGCAGTTCTTC
TRBV12-3/TRBV12-4,TRBJ2-7,few,TRBD1,CASSPSGQSYEQYF,TGTGCCAGCAGTCCTTCGGGACAGTCCTACGAGCAGTACTTC
TRBV27,TRBJ2-2,NA,NA,CASSSFQGAGELFF,TGTGCCAGCAGTTCATTTCAGGGCGCCGGGGAGCTGTTTTTT
TRBV5-1,TRBJ1-4,NA,TRBD1,CASSLRQGATNEKLFF,TGCGCCAGCAGCTTACGACAGGGGGCAACTAATGAAAAACTGTTTTTT
TRBV28,TRBJ2-2,NA,NA,CASSFFLGSNPRGNTGELFF,TGTGCCAGCAGTTTTTTTCTCGGTTCCAATCCCCGGGGGAACACCGGGGAGCTGTTTTTT